This T cell receptor (beta chain) was retrieved from a study of blood T cell repertoires in COVID-19. Study-level background: Material from acute and convalescent COVID-19 was sourced from the United States, Italy and Spain. From T cells, B-cell-depleted T cells, or PBMCs came the material, which was cDNA or gDNA.

Measured with immunoSEQ multiplex PCR; TCRdb has only the in-frame clones, and not every one. The data hold about 160,000 clones, with roughly four fifths observed a single time. Germline CDR1 SGHTA, CDR2 FQGNSA. The CDR3 runs to 16 residues. V was pared by 5 bases and J by 4 bases, with 7 bases of the junction left unmatched. The receptor's source is a man between 65 and 79 years old who had recovered from COVID-19. Sequenced material: peripheral blood. The V call is TRBV7-2, the J call TRBJ2-3; TRBD2 matches at 12 bases. CDR3 DNA sequence: TGTGCCAGCAGCCCGGGGCCTAGCGGGAGGGCAGATACGCAGTATTTT. Encoded protein: CASSPGPSGRADTQYF.